This is a list of T cell receptor beta chains from one sample in a study of T-cell reconstitution after alpha-beta-depleted transplantation in children. TCRdb reprocessed the PCR reads via MiXCR and lists one record per CDR3 protein. The table lists approximately 420,000 distinct CDR3 sequences, approximately 11% of them singletons, with roughly 5% in the top ten. The starting material was PBMCs from the stem cell graft donor, obtained from the stem cell graft. Every receptor here comes from a human donor who donated a stem cell graft to a child with acute myeloid leukemia. Both conserved end residues are part of each CDR3. The size field is filled for only some rows; it gives once, few, many or a size class.

>-|TRBV12-5
CASVQLAGGTDTQYF
>-|TRBV12-3/TRBV12-4
CASRTGTDNYGYTF
>-|TRBV20-1
CSASRQVVDGYTF
>-|TRBV24-1
CATSADRGDNEQFF
>many|TRBV20-1
CSARDSSGGRTDTQYF
>few|TRBV24-1
CATSDATREQFF
>few|TRBV5-1
CASSFGVGGLNTEAFF
>-|TRBV20-1
CSARLAGEETQYF
>-|TRBV6-1
CASSGRTNTEAFF
>-|TRBV20-1
CSAIPTSGREDTQYF
>many|TRBV20-1
CSAEGQGMPDTQYF
>-|TRBV10-3
CAISEPPWSGTYEQYF
>-|TRBV5-4
CASSVPGLAGGVNEQFF
>-|TRBV5-4
CASKASGGRSTDTQYF
>few|TRBV12-3/TRBV12-4
CASSLRDRTRNQPQHF